These 19 T cell receptor beta chains were all obtained from the same sample, sequenced in a study of metastatic and nonmetastatic thyroid tumors. TCRdb re-called clones from the PCR reads using MiXCR. In the table there are 40,000 or so clones, 20% to 30% of which are singletons. All patients were untreated before thyroid surgery. Material for sequencing was blood. The receptors shown here come from a female donor with papillary thyroid cancer or a benign thyroid nodule (not recorded which). Some clones in this sample may be carry-over from other donors' samples.

The chain uses TRBV3-1 and TRBJ1-2; perhaps TRBD1 as D (5 bases). Trimming cost V 1 base and J 8 bases, with 14 bases left between them. The CDR3 has 14 amino acids. Per germline, CDR1 LGHDT and CDR2 YNNKEL (reference sequence). The CDR3: CASSQGGGTGGYTF. CDR3 bases: TGTGCCAGCAGCCAAGGTGGCGGGACGGGAGGCTACACCTTC.

This clone was recorded at least ten times. The V gene is TRBV11-2, the J gene TRBJ2-3; 13 positions agree with TRBD2. Looked up from germline, CDR1 is SGHAT and CDR2 is FQNNGV. The length of the CDR3 is 19 residues. V shed 0 bases, J shed 4 bases, and the junction held 10 bases outside the gene matches. The CDR3 loop is CASSLEFLTSGRVADTQYF. CDR3 sequence (DNA): TGTGCCAGCAGCTTAGAGTTCCTAACTAGCGGGAGGGTCGCAGATACGCAGTATTTT.

The V and J genes are TRBV13 and TRBJ2-1; TRBD1 agrees at 10 bases. The germline V gene encodes CDR1 PRHDT and CDR2 FYEKMQ (reference sequence). The CDR3 contains 15 residues. V was pared by 4 bases and J by 12 bases, with 12 bases of the junction left unmatched. The chain's CDR3 is CASSSRGTGANTQFF. The CDR3 nucleotides read TGTGCCAGCAGCTCCAGGGGGACAGGGGCCAATACGCAGTTCTTC.

About this clone: Possible read error: a much larger clone is one base away. The chain joins TRBV28 to TRBJ2-7, with TRBD1 matching 7 bases. From germline, CDR1 is MDHEN and CDR2 SYDVKM. The CDR3 loop spans 16 amino acids. The CDR3 region is CASSLLATGWLNEQYF. DNA for the CDR3: TGTGCTAGCAGTTTGCTCGCGACAGGGTGGCTCAACGAGCAGTACTTC.

V and J are TRBV11-2 and TRBJ2-2; 8 bases are a match to TRBD1. From germline, CDR1 is SGHAT and CDR2 FQNNGV. The length of the CDR3 is 15 residues. With V trimmed by 5 bases and J by 6 bases, 8 bases remained unmatched. The CDR3 DNA reads as TGTGCCAGCAGCGCCCAGCCAGGGGGCGCCGGGGAGCTGTTTTTT. Translation: CASSAQPGGAGELFF.

This clone has at least ten counts. V is TRBV7-6 and J is TRBJ2-5, with unresolved D. The ends were cut back, 5 bases at V and 1 base at J, with 11 bases in the middle. Per the germline V gene, CDR1 is SGHVS and CDR2 is FNYEAQ. This CDR3 spans 14 amino acids. The CDR3 DNA follows: TGTGCCAGCAGCGTTGGGCCCATCCAAGAGACCCAGTACTTC. Its translation: CASSVGPIQETQYF.

The chain carries TRBV14 and TRBJ1-2; D may be TRBD1 (5 bases). Per germline, CDR1 SGHDN and CDR2 FVKESK. There are 14 residues in the CDR3. Trimming pared 3 bases from V and 4 bases from J, leaving 12 bases between. The DNA for the CDR3 is TGTGCCAGCAGCCAGGGGGGATTGTTCTATGGCTACACCTTC. It translates to CASSQGGLFYGYTF.

This clone was seen many times. V and J are TRBV19 and TRBJ2-7; no reliable D call. V was pared by 4 bases and J by 0 bases, with 13 bases between. CDR1 is LNHDA, CDR2 SQIVND, per germline (reference sequence). This CDR3 is built from 15 residues. In DNA, the CDR3 is TGTGCCAGTAGTAACGCCCCGGCGAGCTCCTACGAGCAGTACTTC. This encodes CASSNAPASSYEQYF.

The V and J genes are TRBV20-1 and TRBJ2-7; 9 bases agree with TRBD1. The CDR3 covers 15 residues. Germline V lookup: CDR1 DFQATT, CDR2 SNEGSKA (reference sequence). CDR3 nucleotides: TGCAGCCTGACGCAACAGGGGGCTATTCCCTACGAGCAGTACTTC. It specifies CSLTQQGAIPYEQYF.

The J gene is TRBJ1-1, the V gene TRBV10-3; a weak D match, TRBD1 (6 bases). The CDR3 extends over 13 amino acids. The germline V gene encodes CDR1 ENHRY and CDR2 SYGVKD. Trimming stripped 6 bases from V and 4 bases from J, with 12 bases between. The CDR3 loop reads CAIRERQVTEAFF. For the CDR3, the DNA is TGTGCCATCAGAGAGAGACAGGTCACTGAAGCTTTCTTT.

This chain uses TRBV7-2 with TRBJ1-1; a weak D match, TRBD1 (6 bases). Germline CDR1 reads SGHTA; CDR2 reads FQGNSA. Trimming shortened V by 5 bases and J by 6 bases, and 16 bases separated the two germline ends. There are 14 residues in the CDR3. CDR3 sequence (DNA): TGTGCCAGCAGCATCTACAGGGCGACCGCTGAAGCTTTCTTT. It codes for CASSIYRATAEAFF.

This clone came up many times. CDR3 DNA sequence: TGTGCCAGCAGTTTATACCAGAACCCAGTTAACTATGGCTACACCTTC. Translation: CASSLYQNPVNYGYTF. The chain carries TRBV27 and TRBJ1-2; D is uncertain. V was clipped by 1 base and J by 1 base, with 13 bases between them. The CDR3 is made up of 16 amino acids. Germline assignment: CDR1 MNHEY and CDR2 SMNVEV (reference sequence).

The chain couples TRBV30 to TRBJ1-5, with TRBD1 matching over 7 bases. This CDR3 has 12 amino acids. Germline CDR1 is GTSNPN and CDR2 is SVGIG (reference sequence). The junction had 6 bases not matched to a gene; V was cut back by 6 bases and J by 7 bases. The CDR3 region is CACQGDGQPQHF. CDR3 sequence (DNA): TGTGCCTGCCAGGGGGATGGACAGCCCCAGCATTTT.

This clone was detected a few times. This could be a read error, since a much larger clone is one nucleotide away. This chain joins TRBV19 and TRBJ2-3; D is uncertain. The CDR3 totals 14 residues. CDR1 is LNHDA and CDR2 is SQIVND in the germline V gene (reference sequence). CDR3 in amino acids: CASIIDRGTDTQYF. The CDR3 DNA reads TGTGCCAGTATTATAGATCGTGGGACAGATACGCAGTATTTT.

This clone was recorded at least ten times. V and J are TRBV29-1 and TRBJ2-7; perhaps D is TRBD1 or TRBD2 (5 bases each). Per the germline V gene, CDR1 is SQVTM and CDR2 is ANQGSEA. With 6 bases removed from V and 8 bases from J, the gap between germline ends came to 20 bases. This CDR3 is built from 13 residues. Here the CDR3 DNA reads TGCAGCGTCACCGGGACGGTAATTTACAAGCAGTACTTC. It yields the protein CSVTGTVIYKQYF.

The chain recombines TRBV12-3 or TRBV12-4 with TRBJ2-7; possible D gene TRBD1, 5 bases. The CDR3 spans 14 residues. The ends were cut back, 5 bases at V and 5 bases at J, with 16 bases in the middle. In nucleotides, the CDR3 is TGTGCCAGCAGTACCCTTACAGGTGTCGACGAGCAGTACTTC. Protein: CASSTLTGVDEQYF.

This clone appeared a few times. The junction differs from germline at one of its ends, possibly a read error. The CDR3, as DNA: TGTGCCAGCAGTAGAACGGGACTGGGGACCGGGGAGTTGTTTTTT. It is translated as CASSRTGLGTGELFF. The J gene is TRBJ2-2, the V gene TRBV2; D may be TRBD2 (6 bases). The CDR3 consists of 15 residues. Germline V gene lookup returns CDR1 SNHLY and CDR2 FYNNEI.

CDR3 nucleotide sequence: TGTGCCTGGAGTGAGGACAGGAGTGTCAATTCACCCCTCCACTTT. This encodes CAWSEDRSVNSPLHF. The chain uses TRBV30 and TRBJ1-6; 7 bases are shared with TRBD1. J lost 7 bases, V lost 1 base, and 7 bases had no gene match. This CDR3 is 15 amino acids long. Germline CDR1 reads GTSNPN; CDR2 reads SVGIG (reference sequence).

This clone was detected only a few times. J is TRBJ2-1 and V is TRBV20-1, with TRBD2 matching 13 bases. V dropped 4 bases and J dropped 3; count of bases not matched to a gene: 6. CDR3 size: 16 residues. Germline V CDR1 and CDR2: DFQATT, SNEGSKA (reference sequence). The CDR3 reads CSAILAGGVFYNEQFF. CDR3 in DNA: TGCAGTGCTATACTAGCGGGAGGGGTCTTCTACAATGAGCAGTTCTTC.